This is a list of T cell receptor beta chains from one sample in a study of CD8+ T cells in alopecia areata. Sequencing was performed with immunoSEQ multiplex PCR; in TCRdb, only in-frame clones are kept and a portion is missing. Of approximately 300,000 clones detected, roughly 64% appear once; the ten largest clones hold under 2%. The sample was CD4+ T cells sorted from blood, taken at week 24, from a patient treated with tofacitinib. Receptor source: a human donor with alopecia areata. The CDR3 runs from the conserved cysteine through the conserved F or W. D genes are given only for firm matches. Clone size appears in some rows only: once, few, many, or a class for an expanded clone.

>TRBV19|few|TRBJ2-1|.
CASSIEGSEQFF
TGTGCCAGTAGTATAGAGGGAAGTGAGCAGTTCTTC
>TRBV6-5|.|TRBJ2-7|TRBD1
CASRHRGYSYEQYF
TGTGCCAGCAGACACAGGGGCTACTCCTACGAGCAGTACTTC
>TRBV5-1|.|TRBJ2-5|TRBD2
CASSAGLSQETQYF
TGCGCCAGCAGCGCGGGACTATCTCAAGAGACCCAGTACTTC
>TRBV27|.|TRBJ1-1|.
CASKRAGEAFF
TGTGCCAGTAAGAGGGCCGGTGAAGCTTTCTTT
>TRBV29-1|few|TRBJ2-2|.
CSVMVNTGELFF
TGCAGCGTTATGGTGAACACCGGGGAGCTGTTTTTT
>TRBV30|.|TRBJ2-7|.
CACSRSSYEQYF
TGTGCCTGTTCCCGGAGCTCCTACGAGCAGTACTTC
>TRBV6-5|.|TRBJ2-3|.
CASSGEVTDTQYF
TGTGCCAGCAGTGGCGAGGTCACAGATACGCAGTATTTT
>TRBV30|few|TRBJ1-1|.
CACRQSMNTEAFF
TGTGCCTGCCGACAGTCCATGAACACTGAAGCTTTCTTT
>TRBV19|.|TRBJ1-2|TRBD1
CASSKGRTGSYGYTF
TGTGCCAGTAGTAAAGGGCGGACAGGGAGCTATGGCTACACCTTC
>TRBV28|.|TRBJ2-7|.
CASSFADTGSTYEQYF
TGTGCCAGCAGTTTCGCCGACACAGGGTCAACCTACGAGCAGTACTTC
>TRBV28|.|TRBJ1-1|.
CASRLYRAGTEAFF
TGTGCCAGCAGGCTGTACAGAGCGGGGACTGAAGCTTTCTTT
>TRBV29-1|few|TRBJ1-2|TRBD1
CSAFGEGTGSGYTF
TGCAGCGCATTTGGGGAGGGGACAGGGTCTGGCTACACCTTC
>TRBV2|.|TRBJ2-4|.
CASSGDHRVNIQYF
TGTGCCAGCAGTGGCGATCACAGGGTGAACATTCAGTACTTC
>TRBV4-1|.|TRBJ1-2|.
CASSQLIRGSSGYTF
TGCGCCAGCAGCCAGCTGATTCGGGGAAGTTCTGGCTACACCTTC
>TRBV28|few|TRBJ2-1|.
CASTRTGLGYNEQFF
TGTGCCAGCACACGTACAGGGTTAGGGTACAATGAGCAGTTCTTC
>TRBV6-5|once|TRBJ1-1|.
CASSYSPVNTEAFF
TGTGCCAGCAGTTACTCTCCAGTGAACACTGAAGCTTTCTTT
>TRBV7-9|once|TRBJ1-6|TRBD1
CASSLARGYNSPLHF
TGTGCCAGCAGCCTGGCCAGGGGGTACAATTCACCCCTCCACTTT
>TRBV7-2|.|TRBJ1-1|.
CASSPQNTEAFF
TGTGCCAGCAGCCCTCAGAACACTGAAGCTTTCTTT
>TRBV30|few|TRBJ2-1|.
CAWSVLVGGAGEQFF
TGTGCCTGGAGTGTACTAGTAGGAGGGGCGGGAGAGCAGTTCTTC
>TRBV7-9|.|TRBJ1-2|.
CASSEDGDGYTF
TGTGCCAGCAGCGAAGATGGCGATGGCTACACCTTC
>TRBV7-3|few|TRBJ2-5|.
CASSSQGAASETQYF
TGTGCCAGCAGCTCCCAGGGTGCGGCATCAGAGACCCAGTACTTC
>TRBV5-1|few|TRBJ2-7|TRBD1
CATGGQAREQYF
TGCGCCACAGGCGGACAGGCGAGAGAGCAGTACTTC
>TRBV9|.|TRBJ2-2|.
CASSVDGHGELFF
TGTGCCAGCAGCGTAGACGGGCATGGGGAGCTGTTTTTT
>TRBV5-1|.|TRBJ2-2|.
CASRWGTENTGELFF
TGCGCCAGCAGATGGGGGACCGAAAACACCGGGGAGCTGTTTTTT
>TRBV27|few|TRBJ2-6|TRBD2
CASSTRTSGGASGANVLTF
TGTGCCAGCAGTACACGGACTAGCGGGGGGGCCTCTGGGGCCAACGTCCTGACTTTC
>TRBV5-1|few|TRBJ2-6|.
CASSLQPGRSGANVLTF
TGCGCCAGCAGCTTGCAACCAGGAAGGTCTGGGGCCAACGTCCTGACTTTC
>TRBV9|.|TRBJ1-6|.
CASSVDRAGTNSPLHF
TGTGCCAGCAGCGTAGATCGGGCAGGGACAAATTCACCCCTCCACTTT
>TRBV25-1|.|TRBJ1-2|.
CASSDGYGYTF
TGTGCCAGCAGTGACGGCTATGGCTACACCTTC
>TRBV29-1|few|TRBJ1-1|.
CSVVGRMNTEAFF
TGCAGCGTAGTAGGACGGATGAACACTGAAGCTTTCTTT
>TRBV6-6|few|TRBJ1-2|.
CASNEGTRNYGYTF
TGTGCCAGCAACGAAGGAACCCGTAACTATGGCTACACCTTC
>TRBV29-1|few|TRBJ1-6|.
CSVETGGDSPLHF
TGCAGCGTTGAGACAGGAGGGGATTCACCCCTCCACTTT
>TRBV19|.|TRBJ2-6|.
CATAPQGLGANVLTF
TGTGCCACCGCCCCACAGGGTCTGGGGGCCAACGTCCTGACTTTC
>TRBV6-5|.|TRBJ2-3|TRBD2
CASKLAGGDTQYF
TGTGCCAGCAAACTAGCGGGGGGAGATACGCAGTATTTT
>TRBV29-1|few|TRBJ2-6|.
CSVDPLSGANVLTF
TGCAGCGTTGACCCACTCTCTGGGGCCAACGTCCTGACTTTC
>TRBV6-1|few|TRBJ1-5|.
CAIRDFGYSNQPQHF
TGTGCCATTCGGGACTTCGGATATAGCAATCAGCCCCAGCATTTT
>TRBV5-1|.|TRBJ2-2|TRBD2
CASSSKSSGYTGELFF
TGCGCCAGCAGCTCCAAGAGTAGCGGGTACACCGGGGAGCTGTTTTTT
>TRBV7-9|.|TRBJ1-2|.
CASSHPVQAYGYTF
TGTGCCAGCAGCCACCCGGTACAGGCCTATGGCTACACCTTC
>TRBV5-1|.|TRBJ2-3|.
CASSEGSTDTQYF
TGCGCCAGCAGCGAGGGGTCAACAGATACGCAGTATTTT
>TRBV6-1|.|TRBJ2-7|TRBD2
CASSVRGDVEQYF
TGTGCCAGCAGTGTTCGGGGGGACGTCGAGCAGTACTTC
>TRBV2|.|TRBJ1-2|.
CASSDRSRPNYGYTF
TGTGCCAGCAGTGATCGTAGCAGACCCAACTATGGCTACACCTTC
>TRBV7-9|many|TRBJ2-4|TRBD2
CASPAPRGGQYF
TGTGCCAGCCCCGCCCCCCGGGGGGGGCAGTACTTC
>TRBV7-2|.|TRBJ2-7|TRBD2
CASSFNRLAGTYEQYF
TGTGCCAGCAGCTTCAACCGACTAGCGGGAACCTACGAGCAGTACTTC
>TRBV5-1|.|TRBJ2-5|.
CASSPDPRGETQYF
TGCGCCAGCAGCCCGGACCCTAGGGGGGAGACCCAGTACTTC